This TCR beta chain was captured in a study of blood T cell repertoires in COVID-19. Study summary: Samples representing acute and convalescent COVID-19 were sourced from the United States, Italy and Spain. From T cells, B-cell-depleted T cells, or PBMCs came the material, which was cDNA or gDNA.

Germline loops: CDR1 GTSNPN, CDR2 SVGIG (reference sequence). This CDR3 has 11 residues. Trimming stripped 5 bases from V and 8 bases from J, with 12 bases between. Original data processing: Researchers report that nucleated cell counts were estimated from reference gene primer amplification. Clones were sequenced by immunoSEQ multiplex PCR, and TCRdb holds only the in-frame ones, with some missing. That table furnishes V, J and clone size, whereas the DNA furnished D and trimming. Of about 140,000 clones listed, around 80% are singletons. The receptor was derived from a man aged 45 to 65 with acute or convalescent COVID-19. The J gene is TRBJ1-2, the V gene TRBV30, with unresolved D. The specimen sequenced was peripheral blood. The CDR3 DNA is TGTGCCTGGTCAGGTTATCACGGCTACACCTTC. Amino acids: CAWSGYHGYTF.